The present TCR beta chain was sequenced within a study of shared clonotypes between healthy human individuals. Naive CD8 cells comprised CD45RO-negative, CCR7-positively selected cells, excluding terminally differentiated effector memory CD45RA+ cells. This clone was seen once. Method: immunoSEQ multiplex PCR; TCRdb's copy keeps in-frame clones and lacks some. The sample shows about 800,000 clones, 96% of them seen only once. V dropped 0 bases and J dropped 6 bases, with 15 bases sitting between them. Germline V CDR1 and CDR2: MNHEY, SVGAGI. The CDR3 runs 15 residues. The receptor was isolated from a man aged 25 to 40 in good health. J is TRBJ2-7 and V is TRBV6-5; TRBD2 is a possible D gene (6 bases). What was sequenced was naive CD8+ T cells sorted from blood. CDR3 nucleotide sequence: TGTGCCAGCAGTTACTCGTCGGGAGAATTGTCCGAGCAGTACTTC. Encoded protein: CASSYSSGELSEQYF.